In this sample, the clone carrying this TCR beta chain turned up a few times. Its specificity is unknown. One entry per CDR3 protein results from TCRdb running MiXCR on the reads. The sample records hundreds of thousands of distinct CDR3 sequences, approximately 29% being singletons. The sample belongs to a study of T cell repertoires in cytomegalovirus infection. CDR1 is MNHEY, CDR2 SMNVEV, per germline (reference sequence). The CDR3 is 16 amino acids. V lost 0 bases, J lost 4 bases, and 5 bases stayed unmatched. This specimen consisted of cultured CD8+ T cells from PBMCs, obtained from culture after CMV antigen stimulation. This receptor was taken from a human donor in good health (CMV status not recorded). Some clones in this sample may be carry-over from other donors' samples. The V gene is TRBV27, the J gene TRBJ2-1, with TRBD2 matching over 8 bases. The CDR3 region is CASSLSPSGYYNEQFF. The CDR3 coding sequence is TGTGCCAGCAGTTTATCTCCTAGCGGGTATTACAATGAGCAGTTCTTC.